These 5 T cell receptor beta chains came from one sample sequenced in a study of cytomegalovirus exposure and HLA in healthy donors. TCRdb's table, derived via immunoSEQ multiplex PCR, lists solely in-frame clones and lacks some. The table lists 100,000 to 120,000 clones, approximately 89% of them singletons. Sequencing was performed on PBMCs. These receptors all come from a woman aged 18-35 years in good health and CMV-seronegative.

The V gene is TRBV4-3, the J gene TRBJ2-7, with D hard to call. In germline, CDR1 is LGHNA, CDR2 YSLEER. This CDR3 is 12 amino acids long. The V and J ends lost 0 bases and 10 bases respectively, with 10 bases between them. CDR3: CASSQDRVHQYF. The CDR3 DNA sequence: TGCGCCAGCAGCCAAGATCGGGTCCATCAGTACTTC.

The rearrangement uses TRBV2 and TRBJ1-4; 9 nucleotides match TRBD1. This CDR3 has 12 amino acids. V shed 8 bases, J shed 7 bases, and the junction held 2 bases outside the gene matches. Germline values: CDR1 SNHLY, CDR2 FYNNEI. For the CDR3, the DNA is TGTGCCAGCGGGACAGGGATTGAAAAACTGTTTTTT. Its protein is CASGTGIEKLFF.

The genes are TRBV19 and TRBJ2-7, with D unresolved. In germline, CDR1 is LNHDA, CDR2 SQIVND (reference sequence). With 5 bases removed from V and 4 bases from J, the gap between germline ends came to 6 bases. The CDR3 totals 11 residues. The CDR3 DNA reads as TGTGCCAGTAGTTCGTTATACGAGCAGTACTTC. Its protein product is CASSSLYEQYF. The full variable domain, with the rest looked up from reference TRBV19 and TRBJ2-7, is DGGITQSPKYLFRKEGQNVTLSCEQNLNHDAMYWYRQDPGQGLRLIYYSQIVNDFQKGDIAEGYSVSREKKESFPLTVTSAQKNPTAFYLCASSSLYEQYFGPGTRLTVT.

The chain carries TRBV5-1 and TRBJ2-5; TRBD2 agrees at 15 bases. V lost 2 bases and J lost 0; bases outside the gene matches: 2. This CDR3 has 17 amino acids. The germline V gene has CDR1 SGHRS and CDR2 YFSETQ. The CDR3 region is CASSFGTSGGYQETQYF. DNA of the CDR3: TGCGCCAGCAGCTTCGGGACTAGCGGGGGGTACCAAGAGACCCAGTACTTC. Complete variable domain (other parts from reference TRBV5-1 and TRBJ2-5): KAGVTQTPRYLIKTRGQQVTLSCSPISGHRSVSWYQQTPGQGLQFLFEYFSETQRNKGNFPGRFSGRQFSNSRSEMNVSTLELGDSALYLCASSFGTSGGYQETQYFGPGTRLLVL.

The chain couples TRBV19 to TRBJ1-4; D is perhaps TRBD1 (6 bases). Germline values: CDR1 LNHDA, CDR2 SQIVND (reference sequence). This CDR3 is 19 amino acids long. Deletions cut 7 bases from V and 2 bases from J, with 26 bases between. CDR3 loop: CASNSAPGVRTATNEKLFF. In nucleotides, the CDR3 is TGTGCCAGTAATTCGGCCCCCGGGGTGAGGACAGCGACTAATGAAAAACTGTTTTTT. The whole variable domain, remainder taken from reference TRBV19 and TRBJ1-4, is DGGITQSPKYLFRKEGQNVTLSCEQNLNHDAMYWYRQDPGQGLRLIYYSQIVNDFQKGDIAEGYSVSREKKESFPLTVTSAQKNPTAFYLCASNSAPGVRTATNEKLFFGSGTQLSVL.